This T cell receptor beta chain was captured by sequencing in a study of lymphopenia after photon versus proton radiotherapy. This table comes from immunoSEQ multiplex PCR, and its TCRdb copy is limited to in-frame clones, with some not included. The sample lists around 70,000 clones, roughly 91% seen once, with less than 3.5% in the top ten. As regards this clone: Its antigen is unidentified.

Study outcomes and limitations: Photon-treated patients lost naive T cells and TCR diversity; proton-treated stayed stable. Authors raise, but do not show, better survival with proton therapy. Post-nadir TCR diversity decline inversely tracked overall survival among those who died.

The TCR was taken from a woman aged 70-85 years with pancreatic cancer. This material consisted of peripheral blood, taken from a patient treated with photon-based radiotherapy.

The CDR3 sequence: CASSIDGVSYEQYF. CDR3 nucleotide sequence: TGTGCCAGTAGTATAGATGGGGTTTCCTACGAGCAGTACTTC. V usage is TRBV19 and J usage is TRBJ2-7; D unresolved. Trimming stripped 0 bases from V and 1 base from J, with 7 bases between. Germline loops: CDR1 LNHDA, CDR2 SQIVND (reference sequence). The CDR3 runs to 14 residues.